This T cell receptor beta chain is from a study of T cell responses to AZD1222 COVID-19 vaccine. Study conclusions and caveats: Spike-specific TCR breadth and depth went up after people got two AZD1222 doses.

The CDR3 totals 15 residues. CDR1 is KGHDR, CDR2 SFDVKD, per germline. The junction had 5 bases not matched to a gene; V was cut back by 3 bases and J by 4 bases. A word on this clone: The antigen is undetermined.

TCRdb's table, derived via immunoSEQ multiplex PCR, lists solely in-frame clones and lacks some. This sample has under 130,000 clones; approximately 88% occur once, and the top ten carry 2% to 3%. Specimen: peripheral blood, collected on day 0 of AZD1222 vaccination. The rearrangement uses TRBV24-1 and TRBJ2-5, with 9 bases aligning to TRBD1. This clonotype was obtained from an adult in good health. The CDR3, as DNA: TGTGCCACCAGTGATCCGGGACAGGGCGGAGAGACCCAGTACTTC. This sequence encodes CATSDPGQGGETQYF.